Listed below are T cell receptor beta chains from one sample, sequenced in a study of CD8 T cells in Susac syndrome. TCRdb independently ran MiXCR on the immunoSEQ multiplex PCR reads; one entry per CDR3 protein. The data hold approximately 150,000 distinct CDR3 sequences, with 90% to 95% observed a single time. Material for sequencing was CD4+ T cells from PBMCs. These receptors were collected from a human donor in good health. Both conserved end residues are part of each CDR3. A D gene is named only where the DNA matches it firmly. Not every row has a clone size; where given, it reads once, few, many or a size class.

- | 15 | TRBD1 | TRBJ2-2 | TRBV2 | CASVGRDRATGELFF | TGTGCCAGCGTCGGGCGGGACAGGGCCACCGGGGAGCTGTTTTTT
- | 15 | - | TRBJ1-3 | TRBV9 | CASSVGGTDGNTIYF | TGTGCCAGCAGCGTAGGAGGAACTGATGGAAACACCATATATTTT
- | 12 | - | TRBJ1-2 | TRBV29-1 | CSVDSTTYGYTF | TGCAGCGTTGACAGTACCACCTATGGCTACACCTTC
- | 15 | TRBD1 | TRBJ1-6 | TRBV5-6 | CASSLRPQGITPLHF | TGTGCCAGCAGCTTGAGGCCACAGGGGATCACACCCCTCCACTTT
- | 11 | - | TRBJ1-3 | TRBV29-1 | CSGLQGNTIYF | TGCAGCGGTTTACAAGGAAACACCATATATTTT
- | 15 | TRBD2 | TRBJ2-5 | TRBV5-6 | CASSPFGSGEETQYF | TGTGCCAGCAGCCCCTTCGGTAGCGGGGAGGAGACCCAGTACTTC
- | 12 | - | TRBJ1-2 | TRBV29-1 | CSARMDNYGYTF | TGCAGCGCTCGCATGGACAACTATGGCTACACCTTC
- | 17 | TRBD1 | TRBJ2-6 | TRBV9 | CASSATLQGAGANVLTF | TGTGCCAGCAGCGCTACCCTACAGGGGGCTGGGGCCAACGTCCTGACTTTC
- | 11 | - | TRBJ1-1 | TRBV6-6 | CASFSYTEAFF | TGTGCCAGCTTCTCTTACACTGAAGCTTTCTTT
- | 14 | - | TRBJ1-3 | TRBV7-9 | CASSYGGSGNTIYF | TGTGCCAGCAGCTATGGGGGGTCTGGAAACACCATATATTTT
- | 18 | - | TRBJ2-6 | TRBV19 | CASSLTPQGESGANVLTF | TGTGCCAGTAGTCTCACCCCGCAGGGCGAATCTGGGGCCAACGTCCTGACTTTC
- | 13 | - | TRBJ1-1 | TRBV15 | CATTMSGLTEAFF | TGTGCCACCACGATGAGTGGGCTCACTGAAGCTTTCTTT
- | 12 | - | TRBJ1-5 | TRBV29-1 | CSVEEAGQPQHF | TGCAGCGTTGAAGAGGCAGGTCAGCCCCAGCATTTT
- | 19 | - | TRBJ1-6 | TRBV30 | CAWSPGAAQSGSYNSPLHF | TGTGCCTGGAGCCCCGGGGCGGCTCAAAGCGGCTCCTATAATTCACCCCTCCACTTT
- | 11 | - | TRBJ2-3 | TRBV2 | CASSPEGLQYF | TGTGCCAGCAGTCCCGAGGGGCTGCAGTATTTT
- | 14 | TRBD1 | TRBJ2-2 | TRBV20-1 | CSALDRGPTGELFF | TGCAGTGCCTTAGACAGGGGGCCGACCGGGGAGCTGTTTTTT
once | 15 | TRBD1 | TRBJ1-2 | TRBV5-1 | CASSFSQGGNYGYTF | TGCGCCAGCAGCTTTTCCCAGGGGGGGAACTATGGCTACACCTTC
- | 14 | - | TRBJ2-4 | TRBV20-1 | CSARDTGSWDIQYF | TGCAGTGCTAGAGACACAGGTAGTTGGGACATTCAGTACTTC
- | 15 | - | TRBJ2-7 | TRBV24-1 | CATSDPRDPAREQYF | TGTGCCACCAGTGACCCCCGGGACCCGGCTCGGGAGCAGTACTTC
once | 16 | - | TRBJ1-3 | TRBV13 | CASSARRGRIGNTIYF | TGTGCCAGCAGCGCGAGGAGGGGCAGGATTGGAAACACCATATATTTT
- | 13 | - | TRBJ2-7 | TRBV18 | CASSPRREDEQYF | TGTGCCAGCTCACCAAGGAGGGAAGACGAGCAGTACTTC
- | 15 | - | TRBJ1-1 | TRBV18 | CANPPRETEIHEAFF | TGTGCCAACCCACCAAGGGAGACAGAGATACATGAAGCTTTCTTT
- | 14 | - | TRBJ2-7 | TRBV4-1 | CASSQGGVALEQYF | TGCGCCAGCAGCCAAGGGGGGGTGGCACTCGAGCAGTACTTC
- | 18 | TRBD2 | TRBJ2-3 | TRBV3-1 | CASSHKRTSGGGTDTQYF | TGTGCCAGCAGCCACAAGCGGACTAGCGGGGGGGGCACAGATACGCAGTATTTT
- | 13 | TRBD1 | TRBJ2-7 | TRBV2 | CASKGQSTYEQYF | TGTGCCAGCAAGGGACAGTCCACCTACGAGCAGTACTTC
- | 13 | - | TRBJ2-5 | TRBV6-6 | CASRRERQETQYF | TGTGCCAGCAGGCGGGAACGCCAAGAGACCCAGTACTTC
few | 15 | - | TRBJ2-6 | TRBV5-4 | CASSLGGAGANVLTF | TGTGCCAGCAGTTTAGGGGGGGCTGGGGCCAACGTCCTGACTTTC
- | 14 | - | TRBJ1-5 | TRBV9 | CASSVEGESRPQHF | TGTGCCAGCAGCGTAGAAGGGGAATCCCGCCCCCAGCATTTT
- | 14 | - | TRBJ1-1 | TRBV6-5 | CASSPRNSNTEAFF | TGTGCCAGCAGTCCCCGAAACAGTAACACTGAAGCTTTCTTT
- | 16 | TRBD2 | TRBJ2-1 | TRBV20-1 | CSARTSGGFSYNEQFF | TGCAGTGCGAGGACTAGCGGGGGGTTCTCCTACAATGAGCAGTTCTTC
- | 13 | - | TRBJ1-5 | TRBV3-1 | CASSQDGYQPQHF | TGTGCCAGCAGCCAGGACGGATATCAGCCCCAGCATTTT
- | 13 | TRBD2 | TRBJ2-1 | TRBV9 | CASSRGGRNEQFF | TGTGCCAGCTCTCGGGGGGGAAGGAATGAGCAGTTCTTC
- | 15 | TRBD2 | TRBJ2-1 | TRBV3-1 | CASSAQTSGGKLEFF | TGTGCCAGCAGCGCGCAGACTAGCGGGGGGAAGTTAGAGTTCTTC
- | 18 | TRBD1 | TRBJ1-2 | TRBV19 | CASSTAGTGGLFNYGYTF | TGTGCCAGTAGTACAGCCGGGACAGGGGGCCTATTTAACTATGGCTACACCTTC
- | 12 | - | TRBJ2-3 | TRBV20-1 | CSSGGPGDTQYF | TGCAGTAGTGGGGGGCCTGGTGATACGCAGTATTTT
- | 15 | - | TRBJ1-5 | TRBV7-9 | CASSGGPGVGQPQHF | TGTGCCAGCAGCGGCGGACCAGGGGTAGGTCAGCCCCAGCATTTT
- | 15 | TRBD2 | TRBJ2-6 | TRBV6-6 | CASTRGVAGANVLTF | TGTGCCAGCACTCGGGGGGTTGCTGGGGCCAACGTCCTGACTTTC
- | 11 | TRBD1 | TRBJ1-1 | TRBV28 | CASGQTGEAFF | TGTGCCAGCGGCCAGACAGGGGAAGCTTTCTTT
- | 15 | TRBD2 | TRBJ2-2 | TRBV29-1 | CSVEREDGNTGELFF | TGCAGCGTTGAACGGGAGGACGGGAACACCGGGGAGCTGTTTTTT
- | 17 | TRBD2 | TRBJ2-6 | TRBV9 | CASRYAAGGRGANVLTF | TGTGCCAGCAGATATGCAGCGGGGGGACGTGGGGCCAACGTCCTGACTTTC
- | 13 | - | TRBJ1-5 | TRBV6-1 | CASGGRAHQPQHF | TGTGCCAGCGGGGGAAGGGCCCATCAGCCCCAGCATTTT
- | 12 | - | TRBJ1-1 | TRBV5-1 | CASFHSAGEAFF | TGCGCCAGCTTCCACTCGGCCGGAGAAGCTTTCTTT
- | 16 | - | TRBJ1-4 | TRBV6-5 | CASSYSDGTGGEKLFF | TGTGCCAGCAGTTACTCGGACGGTACCGGAGGGGAAAAACTGTTTTTT